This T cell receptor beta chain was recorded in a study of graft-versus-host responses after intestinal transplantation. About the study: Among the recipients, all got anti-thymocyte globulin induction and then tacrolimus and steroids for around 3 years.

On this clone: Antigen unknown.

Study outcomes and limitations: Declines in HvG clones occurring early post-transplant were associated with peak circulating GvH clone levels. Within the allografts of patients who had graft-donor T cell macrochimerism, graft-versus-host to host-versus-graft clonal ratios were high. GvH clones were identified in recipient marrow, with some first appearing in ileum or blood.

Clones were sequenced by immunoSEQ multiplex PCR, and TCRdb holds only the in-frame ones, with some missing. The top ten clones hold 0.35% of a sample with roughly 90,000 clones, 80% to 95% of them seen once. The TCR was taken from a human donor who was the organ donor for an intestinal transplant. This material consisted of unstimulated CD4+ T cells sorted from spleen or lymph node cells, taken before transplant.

CDR3 amino acids: CASRPRGLNTEAFF. Here the CDR3 DNA reads TGTGCCAGCAGGCCAAGGGGGTTGAACACTGAAGCTTTCTTT. The chain uses TRBV6-5 and TRBJ1-1, with TRBD1 as a possible D gene (6 bases). V gave up 6 bases and J gave up 0 bases, with 11 bases separating them. Germline V gene lookup returns CDR1 MNHEY and CDR2 SVGAGI. CDR3 length equals 14 residues.